This T cell receptor beta chain is drawn from a study of blood T cell repertoires in COVID-19. Generated by immunoSEQ multiplex PCR, the TCRdb table keeps only in-frame clones and is missing some. The table lists approximately 69,000 clones, over 70% of them singletons. From germline, CDR1 is SGHTA and CDR2 FQGNSA. The CDR3 contains 16 residues. Trimming at V came to 4 bases and at J to 2 bases, leaving 10 bases not matched to a gene. The sequenced sample was peripheral blood. This clonotype was sampled from a man aged 60 to 69 with acute or convalescent COVID-19. V and J are TRBV7-2 and TRBJ2-7, with TRBD1 identical over 8 bases. The CDR3 DNA reads TGTGCCAGCAGCTCCCCCCGCCGGACAGGGACCTACGAGCAGTACTTC. Translated: CASSSPRRTGTYEQYF.